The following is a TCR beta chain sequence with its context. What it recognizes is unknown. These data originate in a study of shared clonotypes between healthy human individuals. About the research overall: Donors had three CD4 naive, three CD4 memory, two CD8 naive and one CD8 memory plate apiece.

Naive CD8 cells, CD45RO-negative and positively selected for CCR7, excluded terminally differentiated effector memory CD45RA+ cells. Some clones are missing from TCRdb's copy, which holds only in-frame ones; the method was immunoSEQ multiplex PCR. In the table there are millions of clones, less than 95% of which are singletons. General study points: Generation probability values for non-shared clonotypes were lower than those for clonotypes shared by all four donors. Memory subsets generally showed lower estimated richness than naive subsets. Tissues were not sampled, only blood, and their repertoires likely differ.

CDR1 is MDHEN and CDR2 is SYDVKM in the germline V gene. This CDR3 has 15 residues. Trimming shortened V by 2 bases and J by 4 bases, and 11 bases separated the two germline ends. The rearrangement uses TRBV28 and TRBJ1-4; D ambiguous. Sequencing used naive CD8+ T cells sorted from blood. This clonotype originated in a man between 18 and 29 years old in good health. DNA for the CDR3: TGTGCCAGCAGTTTAGGAGGCCAGTTTAATGAAAAACTGTTTTTT. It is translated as CASSLGGQFNEKLFF.